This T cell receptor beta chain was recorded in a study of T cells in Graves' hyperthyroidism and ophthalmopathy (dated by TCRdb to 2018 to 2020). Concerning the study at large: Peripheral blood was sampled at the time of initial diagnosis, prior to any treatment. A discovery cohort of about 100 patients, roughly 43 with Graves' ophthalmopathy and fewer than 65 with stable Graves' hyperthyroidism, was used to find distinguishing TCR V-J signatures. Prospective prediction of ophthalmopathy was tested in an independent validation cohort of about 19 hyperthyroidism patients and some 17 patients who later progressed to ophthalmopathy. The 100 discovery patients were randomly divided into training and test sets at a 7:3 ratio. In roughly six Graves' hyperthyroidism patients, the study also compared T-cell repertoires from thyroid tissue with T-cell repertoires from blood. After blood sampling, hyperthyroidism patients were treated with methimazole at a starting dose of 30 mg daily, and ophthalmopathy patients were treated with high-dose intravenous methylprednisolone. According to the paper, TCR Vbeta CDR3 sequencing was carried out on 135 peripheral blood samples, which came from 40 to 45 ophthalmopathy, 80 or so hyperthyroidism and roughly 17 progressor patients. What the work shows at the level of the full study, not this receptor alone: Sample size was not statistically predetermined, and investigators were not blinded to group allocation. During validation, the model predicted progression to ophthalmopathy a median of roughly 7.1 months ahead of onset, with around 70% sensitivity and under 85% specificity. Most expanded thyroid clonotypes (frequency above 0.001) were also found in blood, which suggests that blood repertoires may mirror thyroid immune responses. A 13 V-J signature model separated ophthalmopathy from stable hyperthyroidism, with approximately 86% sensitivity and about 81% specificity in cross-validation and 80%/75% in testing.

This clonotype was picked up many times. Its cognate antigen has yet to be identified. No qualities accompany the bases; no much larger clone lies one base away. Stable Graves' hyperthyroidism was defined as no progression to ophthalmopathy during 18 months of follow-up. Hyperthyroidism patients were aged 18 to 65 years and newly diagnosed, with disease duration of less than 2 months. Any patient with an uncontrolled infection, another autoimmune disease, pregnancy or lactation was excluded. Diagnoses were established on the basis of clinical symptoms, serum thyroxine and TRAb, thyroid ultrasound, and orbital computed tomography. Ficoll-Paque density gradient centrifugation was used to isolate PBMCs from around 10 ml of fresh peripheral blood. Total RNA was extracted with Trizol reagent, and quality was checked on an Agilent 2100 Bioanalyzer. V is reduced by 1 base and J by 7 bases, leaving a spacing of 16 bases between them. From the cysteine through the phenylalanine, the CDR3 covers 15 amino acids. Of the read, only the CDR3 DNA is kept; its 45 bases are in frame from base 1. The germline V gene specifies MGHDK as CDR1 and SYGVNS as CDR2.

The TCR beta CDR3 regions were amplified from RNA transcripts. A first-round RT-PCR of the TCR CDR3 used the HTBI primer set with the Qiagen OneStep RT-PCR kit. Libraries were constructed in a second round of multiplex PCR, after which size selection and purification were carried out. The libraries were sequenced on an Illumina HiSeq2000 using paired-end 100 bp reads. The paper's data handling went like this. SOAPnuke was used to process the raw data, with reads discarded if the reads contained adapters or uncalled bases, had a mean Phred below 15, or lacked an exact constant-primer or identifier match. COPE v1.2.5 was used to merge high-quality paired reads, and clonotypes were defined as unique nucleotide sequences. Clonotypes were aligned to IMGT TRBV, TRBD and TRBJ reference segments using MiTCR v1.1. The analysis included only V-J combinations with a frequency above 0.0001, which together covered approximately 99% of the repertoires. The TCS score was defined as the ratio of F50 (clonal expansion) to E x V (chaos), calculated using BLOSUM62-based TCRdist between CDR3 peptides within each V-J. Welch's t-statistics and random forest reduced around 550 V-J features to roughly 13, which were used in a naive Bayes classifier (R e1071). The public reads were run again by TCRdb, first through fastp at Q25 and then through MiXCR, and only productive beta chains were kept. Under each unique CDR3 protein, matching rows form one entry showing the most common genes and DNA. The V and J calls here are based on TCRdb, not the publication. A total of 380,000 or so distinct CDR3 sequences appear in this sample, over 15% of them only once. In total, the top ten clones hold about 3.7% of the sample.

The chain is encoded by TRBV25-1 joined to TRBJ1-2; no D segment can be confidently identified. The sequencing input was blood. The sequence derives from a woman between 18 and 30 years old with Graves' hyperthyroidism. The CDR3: CASSELSRPLGGYTF. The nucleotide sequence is TGTGCCAGCAGTGAATTGAGTAGGCCCCTTGGTGGCTACACCTTC.